A single sample gave rise to the 4 T cell receptor beta chains below, sequenced in a study of blood T cell repertoires in COVID-19 (dated by TCRdb to 2020 to 2022). Libraries were constructed by the immunoSEQ multiplex PCR assay. TCRdb limited this immuneACCESS table to in-frame rearrangements with V and J called. A share of clones is missing; checked studies link under half to unresolved V genes, and the rest is unexplained. The sample data list approximately 240,000 clones, and about 93% of these were observed just once. The ten largest make up roughly 0.89% of the sample. Sequenced sample: peripheral blood. The receptors were gathered from a man under 40 with COVID-19, enrolled during active disease.

This chain connects TRBV3-1 (or the pseudogene TRBV3-2) to TRBJ2-3, with 7 positions matching TRBD2. The CDR3 runs to 17 residues. Germline V gene sequence: CDR1 LGHDT, CDR2 YNNKEL (reference sequence). V shed 4 bases, J shed 2 bases, and the junction held 12 bases outside the gene matches. The CDR3 loop is CASSPRRYGGITDTQYF. The CDR3 DNA sequence: TGTGCCAGCAGCCCACGAAGATACGGGGGGATCACAGATACGCAGTATTTT.

This chain joins TRBV5-4 and TRBJ1-4; TRBD1 agrees at 10 bases. The CDR3 loop spans 14 amino acids. V shed 5 bases, J shed 7 bases, and the junction held 5 bases outside the gene matches. Germline V gene sequence: CDR1 SGHNT, CDR2 YYREEE (reference sequence). The CDR3 loop is CASRPGTGAEKLFF. CDR3 coding DNA: TGTGCCAGCAGACCCGGGACAGGGGCTGAAAAACTGTTTTTT.

This chain connects TRBV6-5 to TRBJ1-1; 7 nucleotides align to TRBD1. The CDR3 totals 12 residues. Germline lookup yields CDR1 MNHEY and CDR2 SVGAGI. After removal of 5 bases from V and 6 bases from J, the junction contained 3 bases not matched to a gene. CDR3 coding DNA: TGTGCCAGCAGTAACAGGGGCTCTGAAGCTTTCTTT. This sequence encodes CASSNRGSEAFF.

The rearrangement uses TRBV5-1 and TRBJ2-7; 10 nucleotides line up with TRBD2. The CDR3 extends over 15 amino acids. Germline V CDR1 and CDR2: SGHRS, YFSETQ. V trimming: 0 bases; J trimming: 0 bases; junction bases outside the gene matches: 0. This CDR3 reads CASSLASGSSYEQYF. CDR3 in DNA: TGCGCCAGCAGCTTGGCTAGCGGGAGCTCCTACGAGCAGTACTTC.